One and the same sample provided the 7 T cell receptor beta chains below, sequenced in a study of tissue T cells after allogeneic stem cell transplantation. Profiling relied on immunoSEQ multiplex PCR, and the TCRdb table lists in-frame clones only, not all of them. The table has around 51,000 clones, 65% to 85% seen once. Sequenced: sorted cells pooled from one or two spleens. The receptors were gathered from a pool of C57BL/6 mice in good health.

This clone has only a few counts. Genes here carry mouse names. From the germline J gene comes the end of the CDR3, since the read stops 1 residue before it. V is TRBV13-2 and J is TRBJ1-4; 8 positions match TRBD1. V lost 0 bases to trimming and J lost 4 bases; unmatched junction nucleotides: 2. CDR1 and CDR2 (germline): NNHNN, SYGAGS (reference sequence). The CDR3 is made up of 15 amino acids. The CDR3 bases that were read are TGTGCCAGCGGTGATGCAGGGGGCTACAACGAAAGATTATTT. Amino acid sequence: CASGDAGGYNERLF. The entire CDR3 protein is CASGDAGGYNERLFF.

Concerning this clone: Mouse germline and gene names are used. The read terminates 1 residue before the CDR3 end, so the remaining end is supplied by the germline J gene. The chain employs TRBV5 and TRBJ2-3; 9 bases fit TRBD1. V dropped 2 bases and J dropped 3; count of bases not matched to a gene: 6. Germline V lookup: CDR1 LGHNA, CDR2 YNLKQL (reference sequence). The CDR3 consists of 16 residues. The DNA read from the CDR3 is TGTGCCAGCAGCCAACGGGGACAGGGTAGGGCAGAAACGCTGTAT. Its translation: CASSQRGQGRAETLY. The CDR3 as a whole reads CASSQRGQGRAETLYF.

Regarding this clone: The listed genes are named as in mouse. The read gets to within 1 residue of the CDR3 end, and the germline J gene fills in the rest. The chain employs TRBV3 and TRBJ2-3, with D uncertain. V dropped 4 bases and J dropped 7 bases, with 6 bases sitting between them. From germline, CDR1 is SNHLY and CDR2 FYNGKV (reference sequence). CDR3 length equals 11 residues. The covered CDR3 bases are TGTGCCAGCAGCTCCCCCAAAACGCTGTAT. Translation gives CASSSPKTLY. The complete CDR3 sequence is CASSSPKTLYF. Filled out from reference TRBV3 and TRBJ2-3, the complete variable domain reads GPKVLQIPSHQIIDMGQMVTLNCDPVSNHLYFYWYKQILGQQMEFLVNFYNGKVMEKSKLFKDQFSVERPDGSYFTLKIQPTALEDSAVYFCASSSPKTLYFGSGTRLTVL.

A note on this clone: The gene names here belong to mouse. The observed sequence ends 1 residue before the CDR3 terminus, with the missing tail filled in from the germline J gene. The chain carries TRBV3 and TRBJ2-7; 7 bases line up with TRBD1. The CDR3 runs to 11 residues. Germline lookup yields CDR1 SNHLY and CDR2 FYNGKV (reference sequence). V lost 5 bases to trimming and J lost 5 bases; unmatched junction nucleotides: 0. The CDR3 spells CASSDRDEQYF. The DNA read from the CDR3 is TGTGCCAGCAGCGACAGGGATGAACAGTAC. Variable domain in full (rest from reference TRBV3 and TRBJ2-7): GPKVLQIPSHQIIDMGQMVTLNCDPVSNHLYFYWYKQILGQQMEFLVNFYNGKVMEKSKLFKDQFSVERPDGSYFTLKIQPTALEDSAVYFCASSDRDEQYFGPGTRLTVL.

Details on this clone: Mouse germline and gene names are used. The CDR3 end falls 1 residue outside the read, so it is completed with the germline J gene. J is TRBJ2-5 and V is TRBV15; 12 bases map to TRBD2. Trimming took 6 bases from V and 8 from J; bases not matched to a gene: 6. The CDR3 consists of 14 residues. Germline CDR1 SGHND, CDR2 FRSKSL. This CDR3 is CASSRTGGESTQYF. CDR3 bases read: TGTGCCAGCAGCCGGACTGGGGGGGAGAGCACCCAGTAC.

This clone has more than one count but fewer than ten. Gene names follow the mouse nomenclature. From the germline J gene comes the end of the CDR3, since the read stops 1 residue before it. The chain couples TRBV1 to TRBJ1-5; D unresolved. The germline V and J ends were trimmed by 2 bases and 0 bases, with 5 bases remaining between them. The CDR3 sequence is 14 residues long. Germline V gene data show CDR1 as NSQYPW and CDR2 as LRSPGD (reference sequence). The CDR3 sequence: CTCSAYTNNQAPLF. Incomplete CDR3 DNA: TGCACCTGCAGTGCATACACTAACAACCAGGCTCCGCTT.

In regard to this clone: Gene names follow the mouse nomenclature. The read halts 1 residue ahead of the CDR3 end, with the missing end drawn from the germline J gene. The rearrangement joins TRBV31 to TRBJ2-5, with 13 nucleotides matching TRBD2. This CDR3 has 16 residues. Germline CDR1 GKSSPN, CDR2 SITVG. With V trimmed by 0 bases and J by 2 bases, 2 bases remained unmatched. The CDR3 is CAWSLGLGGSQDTQYF. CDR3 bases read: TGTGCCTGGAGTCTGGGACTGGGGGGGAGCCAAGACACCCAGTAC.